This entry features one T cell receptor beta chain sequence. The length of the CDR3 is 13 residues. Germline V lookup: CDR1 MNHEY, CDR2 SVGAGI. V lost 4 bases and J lost 2, with 8 bases in between. The protocol was immunoSEQ multiplex PCR, while the TCRdb copy is restricted to in-frame clones and leaves out a portion. Of some 190,000 clones in the sample, over 80% were seen once. This entry comes from a study of control samples from healthy donors and cancer patients. Sample: blood. The clonotype originates from a man under 40 in good health. This rearrangement joins TRBV6-5 to TRBJ1-1; D not resolved. Here the CDR3 DNA reads TGTGCCAGCAGTTTGGTGGGCAACACTGAAGCTTTCTTT. Protein: CASSLVGNTEAFF.